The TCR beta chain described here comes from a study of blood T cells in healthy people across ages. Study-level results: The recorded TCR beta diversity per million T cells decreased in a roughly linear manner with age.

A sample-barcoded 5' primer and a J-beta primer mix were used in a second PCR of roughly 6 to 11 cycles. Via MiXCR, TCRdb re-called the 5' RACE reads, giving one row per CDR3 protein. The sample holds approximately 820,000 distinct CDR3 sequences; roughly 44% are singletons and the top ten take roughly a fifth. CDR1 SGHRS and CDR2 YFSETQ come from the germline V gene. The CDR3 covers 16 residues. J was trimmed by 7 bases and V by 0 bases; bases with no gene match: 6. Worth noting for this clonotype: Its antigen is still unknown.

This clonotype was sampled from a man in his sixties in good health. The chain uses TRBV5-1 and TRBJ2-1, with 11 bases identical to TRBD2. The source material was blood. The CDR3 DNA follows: TGCGCCAGCAGCTTGGTACTAGCGGGAGCCGGGAATGAGCAGTTCTTC. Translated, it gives CASSLVLAGAGNEQFF.